The present entry profiles one T cell receptor (beta chain) with its context. The identical CDR3 is also encoded by other nucleotide sequences in the sample. Germline V gives CDR1 LGHNA, CDR2 YSLEER. Between the trimmed V and J ends, which lost 1 base and 4 bases, there was a span of 7 bases. CDR3 length equals 14 residues. The sample comes from a study of memory CD4+ T cells and cytomegalovirus serostatus. The overall study: This sample comes from healthy Belgian adults, several CMV seropositive, 24 seronegative.

TCRdb's table, derived via immunoSEQ multiplex PCR, lists solely in-frame clones and lacks some. Of tens of thousands of clones listed, over 70% are singletons. Single viable CD3+CD4+CD8-CD45RO+ cells were sorted as the memory CD4+ T cells. Positive selection with CD4 microbeads enriched total CD4+ T cells. The source is an adult in good health and CMV-seropositive. Sequencing was done on a sample of memory CD4+ T cells from blood. This chain uses TRBV4-3 with TRBJ2-2; D unresolved. The CDR3, as DNA: TGCGCCAGCAGCCAAGTGGGTGGCACCGGGGAGCTGTTTTTT. Residues: CASSQVGGTGELFF.